A selection of T cell receptor beta chains follows, all from one sample in a study of identical twins. One entry per CDR3 protein results from TCRdb running MiXCR on the 5' RACE reads. This repertoire shows 600,000 to 800,000 distinct CDR3 sequences, about 20% found once; its top ten account for around 4.4%. These records were also assigned to another study, of T cells expressing NK-cell markers.

The specimen sequenced was PBMCs. All receptors come from a young woman in good health. The conserved cysteine and the conserved F or W are not part of the CDR3 here. Fields, in order: CDR3 protein, J gene, V gene.

CDR3aa: ASSLPFGGRAPDTQY; j_gene: TRBJ2-3; v_gene: TRBV7-8
CDR3aa: ASSVSGTGNEQF; j_gene: TRBJ2-1; v_gene: TRBV9
CDR3aa: AISEFGQGVSYEQY; j_gene: TRBJ2-7; v_gene: TRBV10-3
CDR3aa: AWGRNTEAF; j_gene: TRBJ1-1; v_gene: TRBV30
CDR3aa: ASSHWTSGGGDEQF; j_gene: TRBJ2-1; v_gene: TRBV7-2
CDR3aa: SARDRGITYNEQF; j_gene: TRBJ2-1; v_gene: TRBV20-1
CDR3aa: AKSPPYNEQF; j_gene: TRBJ2-1; v_gene: TRBV9
CDR3aa: SVEITAPRDYGYT; j_gene: TRBJ1-2; v_gene: TRBV29-1
CDR3aa: ASSLVFNNEQF; j_gene: TRBJ2-1; v_gene: TRBV11-2
CDR3aa: SASSRTGAVTDTQY; j_gene: TRBJ2-3; v_gene: TRBV20-1
CDR3aa: ASSQGAGGDSPLH; j_gene: TRBJ1-6; v_gene: TRBV7-6
CDR3aa: SAPREGGEQF; j_gene: TRBJ2-1; v_gene: TRBV20-1
CDR3aa: ASSIRGRSTGELF; j_gene: TRBJ2-2; v_gene: TRBV12-3/TRBV12-4
CDR3aa: AISDKDRRVDEQF; j_gene: TRBJ2-1; v_gene: TRBV10-3
CDR3aa: SAVGEKLF; j_gene: TRBJ1-4; v_gene: TRBV20-1
CDR3aa: ASSLVVSTPGTQY; j_gene: TRBJ2-5; v_gene: TRBV5-1
CDR3aa: ASSLHSGGLSNEQF; j_gene: TRBJ2-1; v_gene: TRBV7-2
CDR3aa: ASSLRGQYQETQY; j_gene: TRBJ2-5; v_gene: TRBV11-1
CDR3aa: ASRQGSGTEAF; j_gene: TRBJ1-1; v_gene: TRBV4-3
CDR3aa: ASSDSWTGGSVPYEQY; j_gene: TRBJ2-7; v_gene: TRBV25-1
CDR3aa: ASTPSRLASTDTQY; j_gene: TRBJ2-3; v_gene: TRBV12-3/TRBV12-4
CDR3aa: ASAGTSGNPSPNEQF; j_gene: TRBJ2-1; v_gene: TRBV5-1
CDR3aa: ASTMGKFYGYT; j_gene: TRBJ1-2; v_gene: TRBV5-6
CDR3aa: ASSSPMETQY; j_gene: TRBJ2-5; v_gene: TRBV7-2
CDR3aa: ASSYDSGTALAKNIQY; j_gene: TRBJ2-4; v_gene: TRBV2
CDR3aa: ASRAGSYEQY; j_gene: TRBJ2-7; v_gene: TRBV25-1
CDR3aa: SARSDGEAF; j_gene: TRBJ1-1; v_gene: TRBV20-1
CDR3aa: ASSLVQQLNTEAF; j_gene: TRBJ1-1; v_gene: TRBV5-1
CDR3aa: ASSSQLRGYGYT; j_gene: TRBJ1-2; v_gene: TRBV27
CDR3aa: ASSPDWGETQY; j_gene: TRBJ2-5; v_gene: TRBV4-3
CDR3aa: ASREGGEDTQY; j_gene: TRBJ2-3; v_gene: TRBV7-9
CDR3aa: SVEGLGLAGVYNEQF; j_gene: TRBJ2-1; v_gene: TRBV29-1
CDR3aa: ASSLIQGAGETQY; j_gene: TRBJ2-5; v_gene: TRBV12-3/TRBV12-4
CDR3aa: SARRQGSGELF; j_gene: TRBJ2-2; v_gene: TRBV20-1
CDR3aa: SARLGQGNYGYT; j_gene: TRBJ1-2; v_gene: TRBV20-1
CDR3aa: SASNGREQY; j_gene: TRBJ2-7; v_gene: TRBV20-1
CDR3aa: SARVMLSSYNEQF; j_gene: TRBJ2-1; v_gene: TRBV20-1
CDR3aa: ASSLTSGGSSYNEQF; j_gene: TRBJ2-1; v_gene: TRBV27
CDR3aa: ASAKGLAGTGQF; j_gene: TRBJ2-1; v_gene: TRBV5-4
CDR3aa: ASSQGTYNEQF; j_gene: TRBJ2-1; v_gene: TRBV6-1
CDR3aa: ASSLGSEVAF; j_gene: TRBJ2-1; v_gene: TRBV5-1
CDR3aa: SVDFGQNYNEQF; j_gene: TRBJ2-1; v_gene: TRBV29-1
CDR3aa: ASSFGQGDSPLH; j_gene: TRBJ1-6; v_gene: TRBV5-6
CDR3aa: ATIQRELSETQY; j_gene: TRBJ2-5; v_gene: TRBV15
CDR3aa: ASSYSAGTTEAF; j_gene: TRBJ1-1; v_gene: TRBV6-2/TRBV6-3
CDR3aa: ASSGLVHGGEQF; j_gene: TRBJ2-1; v_gene: TRBV7-9
CDR3aa: SPTGLATDTQY; j_gene: TRBJ2-3; v_gene: TRBV20-1
CDR3aa: ASSLDTVTDTQY; j_gene: TRBJ2-3; v_gene: TRBV5-4
CDR3aa: ASSLAQGQTYEQY; j_gene: TRBJ2-7; v_gene: TRBV7-9
CDR3aa: ASSLASSGGYNEQF; j_gene: TRBJ2-1; v_gene: TRBV5-1
CDR3aa: ASSTPGGTGKNTEAF; j_gene: TRBJ1-1; v_gene: TRBV6-1